This T cell receptor (beta chain) was obtained from a study of vaccination effects on CD4 cells after COVID-19. Looking at the study overall: Two-dose BNT162b2 or mRNA-1273 vaccination was given to participants. Convalescent patient samples, from two individuals, date to 16 days and one week before vaccination.

Remarks on this clone: Its specificity is not known.

The table came from immunoSEQ multiplex PCR; TCRdb's copy has only in-frame clones and leaves some out. The sample includes approximately 26,000 clones, about 77% of them seen just once. Antigen-specific CD4+ T cell clonotypes were called by their expansion after viral peptide-pool culture in ViraFEST. Following 10 days of culture, CD4+ T cells were isolated. The person acquired a PCR-confirmed SARS-CoV-2 infection between March and December 2020. At days 3 and 7, half of the medium was exchanged for IL-2 medium. The origin of this receptor is a human donor who had a prior SARS-CoV-2 infection. The sample here was CD4+ T cells from PBMCs cultured with HCoV-NL63 spike peptides, taken before COVID-19 vaccination.

CDR3 coding DNA: TGTGCCAGCAGTCCCCAGGTAGCTAACTATGGCTACACCTTC. Residues: CASSPQVANYGYTF. The chain uses TRBV6-5 and TRBJ1-2; D gene unclear. The germline CDR1 and CDR2 sequences are MNHEY and SVGAGI. V was trimmed by 5 bases and J by 0 bases, leaving 10 bases between them. The CDR3 contains 14 residues.